What follows is one T cell receptor beta chain and its context. Its antigen is not identified. Then a second PCR, running about 6 to 12 cycles, was carried out with a sample-barcoded 5' primer and a J-beta primer mix. A single record per CDR3 protein comes from TCRdb applying MiXCR to the 5' RACE reads. The repertoire consists of over a million distinct CDR3 sequences, with about 25% occurring once and the leading ten covering 0.65% to 0.75%. Germline V gene lookup returns CDR1 SGDLS and CDR2 YYNGEE. There are 13 residues in the CDR3. Trimming stripped 4 bases from V and 5 bases from J, with 12 bases between. This entry belongs to a study of blood T cells in healthy people across ages. Regarding the study as a whole: From one million sequenced T cells, diversity estimates were lower bounds.

Each donor gave approximately 9.1 milliliters of peripheral blood. Per sample, at least 6 micrograms of total RNA were extracted. This sample was also put to use in a study of T cells of mothers and their children. As that study records: Second-PCR amplification with M1S added sample barcodes and 2-4 random nucleotides.

This receptor was identified in a girl aged 2-15 years in good health. The chain links TRBV9 to TRBJ1-2; D not resolved. The specimen was blood. The CDR3 spells CASSPPGRYGYTF. In DNA, the CDR3 is TGTGCCAGCAGCCCCCCCGGCCGTTATGGCTACACCTTC.